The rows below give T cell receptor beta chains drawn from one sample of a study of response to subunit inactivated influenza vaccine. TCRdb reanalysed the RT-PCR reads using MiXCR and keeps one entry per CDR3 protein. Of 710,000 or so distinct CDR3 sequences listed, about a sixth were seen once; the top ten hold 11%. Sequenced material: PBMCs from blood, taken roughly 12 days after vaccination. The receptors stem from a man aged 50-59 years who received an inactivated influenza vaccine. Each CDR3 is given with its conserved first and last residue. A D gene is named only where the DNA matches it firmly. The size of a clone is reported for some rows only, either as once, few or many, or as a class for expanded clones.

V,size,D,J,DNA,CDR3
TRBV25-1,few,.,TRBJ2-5,TGTGCCAGCACCAGTGGGGGGGAGACCCAGTACTTC,CASTSGGETQYF
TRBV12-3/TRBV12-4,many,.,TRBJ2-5,TGTGCCAGCAGTCAACGACAGTACCAAGAGACCCAGTACTTC,CASSQRQYQETQYF
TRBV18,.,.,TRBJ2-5,TGTGCCAGCTCACCTGAGGGAGGGACCCAGTACTTC,CASSPEGGTQYF
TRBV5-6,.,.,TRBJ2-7,TGTGCCAGCAGCTTATATATGGCGGGCAACGAGAAGTACTTC,CASSLYMAGNEKYF
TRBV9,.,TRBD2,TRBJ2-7,TGTGCCAGCAGCGTTAGCGGGAGGGCAACCGAGCAGTACTTC,CASSVSGRATEQYF
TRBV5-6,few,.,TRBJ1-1,TGTGCCAGTTCAGGGGCTCTGAACACTGAAGCTTTCTTT,CASSGALNTEAFF
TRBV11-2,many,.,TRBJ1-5,TGTGCCAGCAGCTTAGGACAGGATCAGCCCCAGCATTTT,CASSLGQDQPQHF
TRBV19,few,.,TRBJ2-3,TGTGCCAGTAGTGCCGTGCTTTCCGGCACAGATACGCAGTATTTT,CASSAVLSGTDTQYF
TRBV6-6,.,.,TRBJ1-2,TGTGCCAGCAGGTCTCAGGGCTTTGGAGGCTACACCTTC,CASRSQGFGGYTF
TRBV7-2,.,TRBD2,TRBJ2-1,TGTGCCAGCAGCTTAGTGGGGAGCGGGGGCGGTGAGCAGTTCTTC,CASSLVGSGGGEQFF
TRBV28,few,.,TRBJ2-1,TGTGCCAGCAGTTCTGGAGGAGATGGGAACGGGCAGTTCTTC,CASSSGGDGNGQFF